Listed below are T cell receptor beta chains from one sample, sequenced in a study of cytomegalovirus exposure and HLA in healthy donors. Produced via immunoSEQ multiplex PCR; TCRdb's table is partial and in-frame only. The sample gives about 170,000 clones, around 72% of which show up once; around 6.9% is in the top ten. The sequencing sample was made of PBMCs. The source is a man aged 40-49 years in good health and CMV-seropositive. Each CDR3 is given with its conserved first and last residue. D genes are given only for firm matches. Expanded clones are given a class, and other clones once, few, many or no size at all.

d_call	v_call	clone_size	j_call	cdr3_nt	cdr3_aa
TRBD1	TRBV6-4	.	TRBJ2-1	TGTGCCAGTTCGACAGGGTCCATCTACAATGAGCAGTTCTTC	CASSTGSIYNEQFF
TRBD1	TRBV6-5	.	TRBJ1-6	TGTGCCAGCAGTTACTCCGGGACAGATAATTCACCCCTCCACTTT	CASSYSGTDNSPLHF
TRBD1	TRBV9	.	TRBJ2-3	TGTGCCAGCAGCGTAGGAGGGGGCGCAGGGGTCACAGATACGCAGTATTTT	CASSVGGGAGVTDTQYF
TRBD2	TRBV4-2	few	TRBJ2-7	TGTGCCAGCAGCCAAGAGTGGCTTACTAGCGGGGGTAGCTCCTACGAGCAGTACTTC	CASSQEWLTSGGSSYEQYF
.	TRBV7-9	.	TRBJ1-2	TGTGCCAGCAGCTTAGGACAGGAGACTGGCTACACCTTC	CASSLGQETGYTF
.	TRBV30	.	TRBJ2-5	TGTGCCTGGAGTCGAAGACCCAGGTATGAAGAGACCCAGTACTTC	CAWSRRPRYEETQYF
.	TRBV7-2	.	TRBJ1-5	TGTGCCAGCAGCTTAGGAGGGGGAATCCAGCCCCAGCATTTT	CASSLGGGIQPQHF
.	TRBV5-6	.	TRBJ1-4	TGTGCCAGCAGCTTGGCTGGCAGACAGATTAGTGAAAAACTGTTTTTT	CASSLAGRQISEKLFF
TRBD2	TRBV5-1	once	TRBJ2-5	TGCGCCAGCAGCTTGGGGCCTAGCGGGGGGCAAGAGACCCAGTACTTC	CASSLGPSGGQETQYF
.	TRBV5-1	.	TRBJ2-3	TGCGCCAGCAGTTTTACAGGGACAGATACGCAGTATTTT	CASSFTGTDTQYF
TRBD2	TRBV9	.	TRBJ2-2	TGTGCCAGCAGCGCCTTAGCGGGGGGGCCGGGAACCGGGGAGCTGTTTTTT	CASSALAGGPGTGELFF
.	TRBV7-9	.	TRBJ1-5	TGTGCCAGCAGCTTAGGGGGAGTAGGACAGCCCCAGCATTTT	CASSLGGVGQPQHF
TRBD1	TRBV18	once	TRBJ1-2	TGTGCCAGCTCACCCCCCCCAGGACAGGGTGACTATGGCTACACCTTC	CASSPPPGQGDYGYTF
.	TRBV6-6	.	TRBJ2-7	TGTGCCAGCAGCCCCCAGGGTCTTCCCTACGAGCAGTACTTC	CASSPQGLPYEQYF
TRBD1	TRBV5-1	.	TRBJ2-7	TGCGCCAGCAGACCAGGACAGGGACGTAACTACGAGCAGTACTTC	CASRPGQGRNYEQYF
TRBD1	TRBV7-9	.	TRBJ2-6	TGTGCCAGCAGCCCAGGGGCCAGGGGGCGGTCTGGGGCCAACGTCCTGACTTTC	CASSPGARGRSGANVLTF
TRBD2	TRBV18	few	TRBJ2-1	TGTGCCAGCTCCCCCGGGACTAGCAATGAGCAGTTCTTC	CASSPGTSNEQFF
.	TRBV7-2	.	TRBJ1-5	TGTGCCAGCAGCTTAGGCGGGGGGCGGCGGCAGCCCCAGCATTTT	CASSLGGGRRQPQHF
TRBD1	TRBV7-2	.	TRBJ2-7	TGTGCCAGCAGCTTTCGGGACAGGGTTTACGACGAGCAGTACTTC	CASSFRDRVYDEQYF
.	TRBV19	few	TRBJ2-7	TGTGCCAGTAGTATAGCACCCCGGGTCCTTTCCCACGAGCAGTACTTC	CASSIAPRVLSHEQYF
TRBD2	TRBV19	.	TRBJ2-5	TGTGCCAGTAGTCTCTCACGGGCTAGCGGGGGCCAAGAGACCCAGTACTTC	CASSLSRASGGQETQYF
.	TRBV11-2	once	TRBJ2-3	TGTGCCAGCAGCTTACTATGGGGGGGCCAGACAGATACGCAGTATTTT	CASSLLWGGQTDTQYF
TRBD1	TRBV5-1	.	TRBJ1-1	TGCGCCAGCAGCTGGGGGACAGGGATGAACACTGAAGCTTTCTTT	CASSWGTGMNTEAFF
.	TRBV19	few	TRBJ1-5	TGTGCCAGTAGGACTTTTAGCAATCAGCCCCAGCATTTT	CASRTFSNQPQHF
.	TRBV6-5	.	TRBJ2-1	TGTGCCAGCAGTTACAGGGCCGGAGGCCCCCACAATGAGCAGTTCTTC	CASSYRAGGPHNEQFF
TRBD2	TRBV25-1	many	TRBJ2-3	TGTGCCAGTCCTACTAGCGGGCTAAGGCGTACGCAGTATTTT	CASPTSGLRRTQYF
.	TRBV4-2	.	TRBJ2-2	TGTGCCAGCAGCCCCTCAGTTAGCGGCACCGGGGAGCTGTTTTTT	CASSPSVSGTGELFF
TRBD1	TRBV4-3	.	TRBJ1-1	TGCGCCAGCAGCCAAGAGGTCCGGGGACAGGGCGAAGCTTTCTTT	CASSQEVRGQGEAFF
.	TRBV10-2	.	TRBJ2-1	TGCGCCAGCAGTGGTTCTACTTACAATGAGCAGTTCTTC	CASSGSTYNEQFF
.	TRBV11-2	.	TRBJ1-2	TGTGCCAGCAGCTTAGTATTGGGGGGGCGCGGATATGGCTACACCTTC	CASSLVLGGRGYGYTF
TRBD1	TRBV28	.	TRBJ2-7	TGTGCCAGCAGTTCGAAAGGGGGGACAGGGAGGTACGAGCAGTACTTC	CASSSKGGTGRYEQYF
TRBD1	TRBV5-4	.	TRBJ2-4	TGTGCCAGCACCCTACAGGGGGCCAAAAACATTCAGTACTTC	CASTLQGAKNIQYF
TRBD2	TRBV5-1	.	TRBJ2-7	TGCGCCAGCAGCGGGGAGAGGGAGCGGGGATCCTACGAGCAGTACTTC	CASSGERERGSYEQYF
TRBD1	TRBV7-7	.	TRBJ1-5	TGTGCTAGCAGCGCTACCGGGACAGGGGGCGCGGGGAATCAGCCCCAGCATTTT	CASSATGTGGAGNQPQHF
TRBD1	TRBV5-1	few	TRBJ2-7	TGCGCCAGCAGCTCGACAGGGAACGAGCAGTACTTC	CASSSTGNEQYF
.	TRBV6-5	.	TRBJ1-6	TGTGCCAGCAGTTTACAGGGCCCTATGATGCCCCTCCACTTT	CASSLQGPMMPLHF
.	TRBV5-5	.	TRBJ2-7	TGTGCCAGCAGCTTTACACCAACCTACGAGCAGTACTTC	CASSFTPTYEQYF
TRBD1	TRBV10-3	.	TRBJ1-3	TGTGCCATCAGTGAGGCCCGACAGGGGGCGTCTGGAAACACCATATATTTT	CAISEARQGASGNTIYF
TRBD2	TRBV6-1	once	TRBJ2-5	TGTGCCAGCAGTGGTATGGCGGGGGGGCAGGAGACCCAGTACTTC	CASSGMAGGQETQYF
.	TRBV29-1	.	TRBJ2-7	TGCAGCGTTGAAGTCCCTCGAGACGGGGAGCAGTACTTC	CSVEVPRDGEQYF
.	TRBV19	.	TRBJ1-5	TGTGCCAGTAGCCAAACAGTGACCAATCAGCCCCAGCATTTT	CASSQTVTNQPQHF
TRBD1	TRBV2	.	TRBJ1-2	TGTGCCAGCAGAGGGACAGGGGATGGCTACACCTTC	CASRGTGDGYTF
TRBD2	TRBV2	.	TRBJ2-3	TGTGCCAGCAGCCCGGGACTAGCGGGGGGCCGCACAGATACGCAGTATTTT	CASSPGLAGGRTDTQYF
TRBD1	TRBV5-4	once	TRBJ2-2	TGTGCCAGCAGCTCGCCTCAGGGGGCGGACACCGGGGAGCTGTTTTTT	CASSSPQGADTGELFF
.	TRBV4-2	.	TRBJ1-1	TGTGCCAGCAGCCAAGAAAAGGGACACCCTTCGAACACTGAAGCTTTCTTT	CASSQEKGHPSNTEAFF
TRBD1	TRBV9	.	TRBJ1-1	TGTGCCAGTCAACAGGGGGGGTCGAACACTGAAGCTTTCTTT	CASQQGGSNTEAFF
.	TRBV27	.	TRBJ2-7	TGTGCCAGCAGTCCCGCAGGGGCCTACGAGCAGTACTTC	CASSPAGAYEQYF
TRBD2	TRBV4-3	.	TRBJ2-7	TGCGCCAGCAGCCAGGAGCTGGGGCGGCGGGGGTACGAGCAGTACTTC	CASSQELGRRGYEQYF
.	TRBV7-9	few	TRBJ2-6	TGTGCCAGCAGTCTACGTGTGGCCAACGTCCTGACTTTC	CASSLRVANVLTF
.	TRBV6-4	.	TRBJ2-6	TGTGCCAGCAGTGCCCGTGAATTTTCAGGCTCTGGGGCCAACGTCCTGACTTTC	CASSAREFSGSGANVLTF
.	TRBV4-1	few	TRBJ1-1	TGCGCCAGCAGCCCCGGGACCCGGGGGGAGGACACTGAAGCTTTCTTT	CASSPGTRGEDTEAFF